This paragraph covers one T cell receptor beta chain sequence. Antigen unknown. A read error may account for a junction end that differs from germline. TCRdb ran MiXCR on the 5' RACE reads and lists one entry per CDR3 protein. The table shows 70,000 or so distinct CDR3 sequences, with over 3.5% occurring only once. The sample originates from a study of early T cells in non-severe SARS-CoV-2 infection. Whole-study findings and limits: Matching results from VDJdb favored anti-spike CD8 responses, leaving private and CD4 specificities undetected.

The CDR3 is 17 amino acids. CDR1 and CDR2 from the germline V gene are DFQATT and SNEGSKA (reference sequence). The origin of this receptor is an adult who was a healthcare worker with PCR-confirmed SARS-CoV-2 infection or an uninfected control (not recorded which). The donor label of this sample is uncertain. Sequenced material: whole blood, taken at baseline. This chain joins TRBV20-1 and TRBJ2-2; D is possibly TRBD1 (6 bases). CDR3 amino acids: CSARDLMTGSNTGEPFF. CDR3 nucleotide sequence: TGCAGTGCTAGAGATCTGATGACAGGATCGAACACCGGGGAGCCGTTTTTT.